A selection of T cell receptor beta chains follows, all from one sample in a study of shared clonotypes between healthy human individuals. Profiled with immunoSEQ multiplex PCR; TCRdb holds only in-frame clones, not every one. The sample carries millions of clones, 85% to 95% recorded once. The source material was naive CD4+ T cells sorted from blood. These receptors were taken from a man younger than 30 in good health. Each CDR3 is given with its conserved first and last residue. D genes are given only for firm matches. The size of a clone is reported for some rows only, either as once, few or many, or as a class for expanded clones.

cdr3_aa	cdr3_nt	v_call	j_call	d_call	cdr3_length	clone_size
CASSQGGGVQTGELFF	TGCGCCAGCAGCCAAGGGGGTGGAGTTCAAACCGGGGAGCTGTTTTTT	TRBV4-3	TRBJ2-2	-	16	-
CASSTSGSYNEQFF	TGTGCCAGCAGTACTAGCGGCTCCTACAATGAGCAGTTCTTC	TRBV9	TRBJ2-1	TRBD2	14	few
CASIQGDRGRNSPLHF	TGTGCCAGCATCCAAGGGGACAGGGGTCGAAATTCACCCCTCCACTTT	TRBV21-1	TRBJ1-6	-	16	-
CTSSQRVWATDTQYF	TGCACCAGCAGCCAAAGGGTGTGGGCCACAGATACGCAGTATTTT	TRBV1	TRBJ2-3	-	15	-
CASSQGGGRSYEQYF	TGTGCCAGCAGCCAAGGAGGGGGCCGGTCCTACGAGCAGTACTTC	TRBV14	TRBJ2-7	TRBD1	15	once
CASSLTGATTNEKLFF	TGCGCCAGCAGCTTGACAGGGGCGACAACTAATGAAAAACTGTTTTTT	TRBV5-1	TRBJ1-4	TRBD1	16	-
CASSLERRRVSQYF	TGTGCCAGCAGCTTGGAGCGTCGGAGGGTGAGCCAGTACTTC	TRBV5-6	TRBJ2-5	-	14	once
CASSPNRKNYEQYF	TGTGCCAGTAGTCCTAACAGGAAAAACTACGAGCAGTACTTC	TRBV19	TRBJ2-7	-	14	-
CASSRTGDTGELFF	TGTGCCAGCAGCAGAACAGGGGACACCGGGGAGCTGTTTTTT	TRBV11-2	TRBJ2-2	TRBD1	14	-
CASSSGTSANEQFF	TGCGCCAGCAGTTCCGGGACTAGCGCAAATGAGCAGTTCTTC	TRBV5-1	TRBJ2-1	TRBD2	14	-
CASRNRGAGELFF	TGTGCCAGTAGAAACAGGGGTGCCGGGGAGCTGTTTTTT	TRBV19	TRBJ2-2	TRBD1	13	-
CASSIKGDRWVEYNEQFF	TGTGCCAGTAGTATTAAGGGGGATAGGTGGGTAGAGTACAATGAGCAGTTCTTC	TRBV19	TRBJ2-1	-	18	-
CASSPRLAGGPSADTQYF	TGTGCCAGCAGCCCTAGACTAGCGGGGGGGCCGTCCGCAGATACGCAGTATTTT	TRBV7-9	TRBJ2-3	TRBD2	18	-
CASSRSGTLGNTIYF	TGTGCCAGCAGCCGATCCGGGACCCTCGGAAACACCATATATTTT	TRBV7-6	TRBJ1-3	-	15	-
CASSWGEGFNSPLHF	TGTGCCAGCAGCTGGGGTGAGGGTTTCAATTCACCCCTCCACTTT	TRBV5-4	TRBJ1-6	-	15	-
CASSLGTGFPSEQYF	TGTGCCAGCAGTTTGGGGACGGGATTTCCTAGTGAGCAGTACTTC	TRBV6-5	TRBJ2-7	-	15	-
CASSSQYEQYF	TGTGCCAGCAGTTCCCAGTACGAGCAGTACTTC	TRBV27	TRBJ2-7	-	11	once
CAIRGTGGGEKLFF	TGTGCCATCAGGGGGACAGGGGGAGGTGAAAAACTGTTTTTT	TRBV10-3	TRBJ1-4	TRBD1	14	-
CASSSTETQYF	TGTGCCAGCAGCTCAACGGAGACCCAGTACTTC	TRBV7-2	TRBJ2-5	-	11	-
CASSLAQGAQYGYTF	TGTGCCAGCAGCTTGGCGCAGGGGGCGCAGTATGGCTACACCTTC	TRBV5-4	TRBJ1-2	TRBD1	15	-
CASSLVPESNTGELFF	TGCGCCAGCAGCTTGGTGCCCGAATCGAACACCGGGGAGCTGTTTTTT	TRBV5-1	TRBJ2-2	-	16	-
CAWSPGADQPQHF	TGTGCCTGGAGTCCGGGGGCTGATCAGCCCCAGCATTTT	TRBV30	TRBJ1-5	-	13	-
CASSLGGKTSGIRTQYF	TGTGCCAGCAGCTTGGGCGGAAAAACTAGCGGGATTAGGACCCAGTACTTC	TRBV5-4	TRBJ2-5	TRBD2	17	-
CASSLPALGQGTAFF	TGTGCCAGCAGTCTGCCAGCACTCGGACAGGGTACAGCTTTCTTT	TRBV28	TRBJ1-1	TRBD1	15	-
CASSLEGTGGTDTQYF	TGCGCCAGCAGCTTGGAGGGGACAGGGGGGACAGATACGCAGTATTTT	TRBV5-1	TRBJ2-3	TRBD1	16	-
CASRGTGGTYEQYF	TGTGCCAGCAGGGGGACAGGGGGGACCTACGAGCAGTACTTC	TRBV6-5	TRBJ2-7	TRBD1	14	-
CASSAGTGDTYEQYF	TGTGCCAGCAGTGCGGGGACAGGGGATACCTACGAGCAGTACTTC	TRBV6-1	TRBJ2-7	TRBD1	15	-
CASSLRSWVVTDTQYF	TGTGCCAGCAGTTTAAGGTCCTGGGTCGTCACAGATACGCAGTATTTT	TRBV28	TRBJ2-3	-	16	-
CASSSALPGKTYGYTF	TGTGCCAGCTCCTCTGCCCTACCAGGAAAGACCTATGGCTACACCTTC	TRBV7-9	TRBJ1-2	-	16	-
CAISESNRDLNTEAFF	TGTGCCATCAGTGAGAGTAACAGGGACTTGAACACTGAAGCTTTCTTT	TRBV10-3	TRBJ1-1	-	16	-
CATSPRSGTIYF	TGTGCCACCAGCCCCCGAAGTGGCACCATATATTTT	TRBV15	TRBJ1-3	-	12	once
CASSPSSGTTGELFF	TGTGCCAGCTCACCATCGTCTGGGACCACCGGGGAGCTGTTTTTT	TRBV18	TRBJ2-2	-	15	-
CAIAVQGDQPQHF	TGTGCCATCGCCGTCCAGGGGGATCAGCCCCAGCATTTT	TRBV2	TRBJ1-5	TRBD1	13	-
CASSSLDSPRAGYTF	TGTGCCAGCAGTTCGCTGGACAGTCCGCGGGCTGGCTACACCTTC	TRBV27	TRBJ1-2	-	15	-
CAWSGQGNTEAFF	TGTGCCTGGAGTGGGCAGGGAAACACTGAAGCTTTCTTT	TRBV30	TRBJ1-1	-	13	-
CASSRLRDGFSYEQYF	TGTGCCAGCAGTCGCCTCCGGGACGGCTTCTCCTACGAGCAGTACTTC	TRBV7-2	TRBJ2-7	-	16	once
CASSQDPSSYEQYF	TGCGCCAGCAGCCAAGACCCTAGCTCCTACGAGCAGTACTTC	TRBV5-1	TRBJ2-7	-	14	-
CAWVRPGGGGKTQYF	TGTGCCTGGGTCCGACCCGGGGGGGGCGGAAAGACCCAGTACTTC	TRBV30	TRBJ2-5	TRBD2	15	-
CASSRDRGEKLFF	TGTGCCAGCAGTCGGGACAGGGGAGAAAAACTGTTTTTT	TRBV25-1	TRBJ1-4	TRBD1	13	once
CASNLQGAGNSPLHF	TGTGCCAGTAACCTACAGGGGGCGGGTAATTCACCCCTCCACTTT	TRBV19	TRBJ1-6	TRBD1	15	-
CASSLLGGPQPQHF	TGTGCCAGTAGTCTTCTGGGGGGGCCTCAGCCCCAGCATTTT	TRBV19	TRBJ1-5	-	14	few
CASSLGLAASYEQYF	TGCGCCAGCAGCCTGGGACTAGCGGCCTCCTACGAGCAGTACTTC	TRBV5-1	TRBJ2-7	TRBD2	15	-
CASSEKVGEGEQYF	TGCGCCAGCAGTGAGAAGGTCGGGGAAGGGGAGCAGTACTTC	TRBV10-1	TRBJ2-7	-	14	-
CASSLMVDEQYF	TGTGCCAGCAGCCTGATGGTCGACGAGCAGTACTTC	TRBV7-9	TRBJ2-7	-	12	-
CASSLVPSAAPYNEQFF	TGTGCCAGCAGCTTGGTTCCCTCGGCGGCGCCGTACAATGAGCAGTTCTTC	TRBV5-6	TRBJ2-1	-	17	-
CASSTPGQGLGYTF	TGCGCCAGCAGCACCCCGGGACAGGGCTTAGGCTACACCTTC	TRBV4-1	TRBJ1-2	TRBD1	14	-
CASSGGLAGVYEQYF	TGCGCCAGCAGCGGGGGACTAGCGGGAGTCTACGAGCAGTACTTC	TRBV5-1	TRBJ2-7	TRBD2	15	-
CAWSVVRGLPGELFF	TGTGCCTGGAGTGTGGTCAGGGGGTTGCCCGGGGAGCTGTTTTTT	TRBV30	TRBJ2-2	TRBD1	15	-
CASTQGDGEGREQYF	TGTGCCAGCACACAAGGGGACGGCGAGGGCCGCGAGCAGTACTTC	TRBV27	TRBJ2-7	-	15	-
CASSFGGSGYGYTF	TGTGCCAGCAGTTTCGGGGGGTCGGGCTATGGCTACACCTTC	TRBV28	TRBJ1-2	-	14	-